The 3 T cell receptor beta chains listed next were all sequenced from one sample in a study of blood T cells in healthy people across ages. A second PCR, run for roughly 7 to 11 cycles, used a sample-barcoded 5' primer plus a J-beta primer mix. TCRdb used MiXCR to reprocess the 5' RACE reads, holding one entry per CDR3 protein. The table has some 1,800,000 distinct CDR3 sequences, about 39% seen once. What was sequenced was blood. The receptors were gathered from a human donor in good health.

This sequence joins TRBV6-1 and TRBJ2-3, with TRBD1 matching 9 bases. J was trimmed by 4 bases and V by 10 bases; bases with no gene match: 9. CDR3 length: 14 amino acids. The germline V gene encodes CDR1 MNHNS and CDR2 SASEGT. The CDR3 DNA is TGTGCCACAAACCGGGACAGGGCCGCAGATACGCAGTATTTT. Its protein is CATNRDRAADTQYF.

With respect to this clonotype: This may come from a read error, since a much larger clone is one base off. This chain connects TRBV7-2 to TRBJ1-2; weak D call: TRBD1 (5 bases). Germline assignment: CDR1 SGHTA and CDR2 FQGNSA. Between the trimmed V and J ends, which lost 4 bases and 4 bases, there was a span of 13 bases. CDR3 size: 14 residues. This CDR3 is CASSCLGEGYGYTF. The CDR3, as DNA: TGTGCCAGCAGCTGTCTGGGGGAGGGCTATGGCTACACCTTC.

This chain connects TRBV10-3 to TRBJ2-5, with 8 bases fitting TRBD1. The end of the DNA aligns better with TRBJ2-7, so the J call may be wrong. From germline, CDR1 is ENHRY and CDR2 SYGVKD. This CDR3 is 14 amino acids long. CDR3 in amino acids: CAISASRTGSEQYF. In DNA form, the CDR3 reads TGTGCCATCAGCGCTTCAAGGACAGGGTCCGAGCAGTACTTC.